This T cell receptor beta chain is drawn from a study of cytomegalovirus exposure and HLA in healthy donors. Whole-study results and caveats: The investigators catalogued 150 or so TCR beta chains as cytomegalovirus-associated. A few CMV-associated chains were confirmed in vitro to be specific for CMV antigens.

This clone was seen only once. The antigen is undetermined. Researchers ran the PCR with 60 Vbeta and 13 Jbeta primers. Original methodology: About 11 million of some 80 million unique TCR beta chains were shared, per a later count. Here immunoSEQ multiplex PCR was the method, and the copy in TCRdb shows in-frame clones only, minus some. The V and J calls and clone size are taken from that table; D and trimming were inferred from the DNA. The table shows 150,000 to 200,000 clones, with about 90% occurring only once. The CDR3 is made up of 17 amino acids. Trimming left V 1 base short and J 3 bases short, with 17 bases between. Germline CDR1 and CDR2: SGHRS and YFSETQ.

This receptor was obtained from a girl in the first two years of life in good health and CMV-seronegative. Input material: PBMCs. The rearrangement joins TRBV5-1 to TRBJ1-3; possible D gene TRBD1, 5 bases. CDR3 residues: CASSLKGLDSLGNTIYF. As DNA, the CDR3 is TGCGCCAGCAGCTTGAAGGGGCTTGATTCTCTTGGAAACACCATATATTTT.